One and the same sample provided the 32 T cell receptor beta chains below, sequenced in a study of cytomegalovirus exposure and HLA in healthy donors. Use of 60 Vbeta and 13 Jbeta primers characterized the PCR. Produced via immunoSEQ multiplex PCR; TCRdb's table is partial and in-frame only. The sample lists about 62,000 clones, about four fifths occurring once. The sample was PBMCs. These receptors all come from a woman aged 30 to 39 in good health and CMV-seronegative.

The chain employs TRBV7-2 and TRBJ2-3; maybe TRBD2 (5 bases). Germline CDR1 SGHTA, CDR2 FQGNSA. V was cut by 4 bases and J by 0 bases, with 11 bases left in between. The CDR3 covers 15 residues. The CDR3 region has the DNA TGTGCCAGCAGCTCGCTAGCAGTTAGCACAGATACGCAGTATTTT. Its protein product is CASSSLAVSTDTQYF. Full variable domain (remainder filled in from reference TRBV7-2 and TRBJ2-3): GAGVSQSPSNKVTEKGKDVELRCDPISGHTALYWYRQSLGQGLEFLIYFQGNSAPDKSGLPSDRFSAERTGGSVSTLTIQRTQQEDSAVYLCASSSLAVSTDTQYFGPGTRLTVL.

For the CDR3, the DNA is TGCGCCAGCAGCCAGGACAGGATGGGGGAGAATGAAAAACTGTTTTTT. Translation: CASSQDRMGENEKLFF. This chain connects TRBV5-1 to TRBJ1-4; 7 bases are a match to TRBD1. CDR3 length: 16 amino acids. Germline trimming cut 4 bases from V and 5 bases from J; bases unmatched to any gene: 11. Per germline, CDR1 SGHRS and CDR2 YFSETQ.

The chain combines TRBV7-3 with TRBJ2-2, with 7 bases that match TRBD2. Germline assignment: CDR1 SGHTA and CDR2 FQGTGA. The V segment lost 3 bases and the J segment 4 bases; nucleotides outside the gene matches: 2. The CDR3 spans 14 residues. CDR3 DNA: TGTGCCAGCAGCTTCGGGGAGGGCACCGGGGAGCTGTTTTTT. Protein: CASSFGEGTGELFF.

The chain combines TRBV9 with TRBJ2-1; D ambiguous. This CDR3 region has 15 residues. Germline V gives CDR1 SGDLS, CDR2 YYNGEE. V gave up 1 base and J gave up 0 bases, with 8 bases separating them. The CDR3 loop reads CASSVFGSSYNEQFF. Written as DNA, the CDR3 is TGTGCCAGCAGCGTATTCGGTAGCTCCTACAATGAGCAGTTCTTC. The variable domain in full, completed from reference TRBV9 and TRBJ2-1, reads DSGVTQTPKHLITATGQRVTLRCSPRSGDLSVYWYQQSLDQGLQFLIQYYNGEERAKGNILERFSAQQFPDLHSELNLSSLELGDSALYFCASSVFGSSYNEQFFGPGTRLTVL.

The rearrangement uses TRBV6-1 and TRBJ2-3, with D perhaps TRBD2 (5 bases). The CDR3 covers 15 residues. Trimming left V 5 bases short and J 5 bases short, with 17 bases between. Per the germline V gene, CDR1 is MNHNS and CDR2 is SASEGT. The chain's CDR3 is CASSTTGSAEDTQYF. For the CDR3, the DNA is TGTGCCAGCAGTACTACGGGATCCGCGGAAGATACGCAGTATTTT.

This rearrangement joins TRBV15 to TRBJ1-5; TRBD1 matches 11 bases. Per the germline V gene, CDR1 is LNHNV and CDR2 is YYDKDF (reference sequence). The CDR3 consists of 20 residues. Trimming cost V 0 bases and J 2 bases; bases outside gene matches: 12. DNA for the CDR3: TGTGCCACCAGCAGAGATAAAGGGACAGGGGGTCTAGTTGGCAATCAGCCCCAGCATTTT. It codes for CATSRDKGTGGLVGNQPQHF.

V usage is TRBV28 and J usage is TRBJ2-5; the match to TRBD2 covers 13 bases. Judging by the DNA end, TRBJ2-7 fits better; the J call may be wrong. CDR1 is MDHEN and CDR2 is SYDVKM in the germline V gene. The CDR3 is 16 residues long. CDR3 in DNA: TGTGCCAGTATGACTAGCGGGAGGAAGAGGGCCTACGAGCAGTACTTC. Translation gives CASMTSGRKRAYEQYF.

The chain links TRBV2 to TRBJ2-3, with 7 bases aligning to TRBD2. V lost 0 bases and J lost 5; bases outside the gene matches: 11. Germline V gives CDR1 SNHLY, CDR2 FYNNEI. CDR3 length: 17 amino acids. DNA of the CDR3: TGTGCCAGCAGTGAAGCGCTTCGCGGGAGTTCGAAAGATACGCAGTATTTT. This translates into CASSEALRGSSKDTQYF.

This clone has just one count. The rearrangement links TRBV27 to TRBJ2-7; weak D call: TRBD2 (6 bases). V dropped 5 bases and J dropped 4 bases, with 12 bases sitting between them. This CDR3 has 13 residues. Germline CDR1 is MNHEY and CDR2 is SMNVEV (reference sequence). The CDR3, as DNA: TGTGCCAGCAGTCCTATGGGGGGTTACGAGCAGTACTTC. This sequence encodes CASSPMGGYEQYF.

The chain carries TRBV18 and TRBJ2-3; D perhaps matches TRBD1 (6 bases). CDR3 length equals 14 residues. The ends were cut back, 2 bases at V and 4 bases at J, with 10 bases in the middle. Germline values: CDR1 KGHSH, CDR2 LQKENI. The CDR3 is CASSPNGGADTQYF. For the CDR3, the DNA is TGTGCCAGCTCACCAAATGGGGGCGCAGATACGCAGTATTTT.

This chain uses TRBV6-5 with TRBJ2-1, with 11 bases lining up with TRBD2. CDR1 and CDR2 (germline): MNHEY, SVGAGI. The CDR3 is made up of 16 amino acids. V shed 0 bases and J 4 bases; nucleotides not matched to a gene: 2. DNA of the CDR3: TGTGCCAGCAGTTACTCGGCTAGCGGGGGGTACAATGAGCAGTTCTTC. This translates into CASSYSASGGYNEQFF.

This clone was observed a handful of times. This chain connects TRBV9 to TRBJ1-2; TRBD1 matches 9 bases. V dropped 3 bases and J dropped 4; count of bases not matched to a gene: 7. The germline gives CDR1 SGDLS, CDR2 YYNGEE. This CDR3 region has 15 residues. The CDR3 sequence is CASSGSRDRVYGYTF. The CDR3, as DNA: TGTGCCAGCAGCGGTAGCCGGGACAGGGTCTATGGCTACACCTTC.

V is TRBV19 and J is TRBJ2-1; TRBD1 matches at 7 bases. Germline CDR1 and CDR2: LNHDA and SQIVND (reference sequence). The CDR3 sequence is 15 residues long. V shed 5 bases and J 7 bases; nucleotides not matched to a gene: 11. The CDR3 bases are TGTGCCAGTAGTCCCAGGACAGGAAAGAGGAATGAGCAGTTCTTC. Translating it yields CASSPRTGKRNEQFF.

The chain links TRBV5-1 to TRBJ1-5; no clear D. Germline lookup yields CDR1 SGHRS and CDR2 YFSETQ. Trimming cost V 2 bases and J 1 base, with 7 bases left between them. This CDR3 contains 14 residues. This chain's CDR3 is CASSLGGSNQPQHF. The CDR3 DNA is TGCGCCAGCAGCTTAGGCGGAAGCAATCAGCCCCAGCATTTT.

This chain uses TRBV6-1 with TRBJ1-1; 9 bases match TRBD1. Germline values: CDR1 MNHNS, CDR2 SASEGT. The V segment lost 5 bases and the J segment 5 bases; nucleotides outside the gene matches: 9. The CDR3 consists of 15 residues. The CDR3 nucleotides read TGTGCCAGCAGTTCATCGACAGGGGGAGAGACTGAAGCTTTCTTT. This sequence encodes CASSSSTGGETEAFF.

This clone was detected once. The chain uses TRBV5-4 and TRBJ2-1; D call uncertain. Germline CDR1 SGHNT, CDR2 YYREEE (reference sequence). V shed 0 bases and J shed 6 bases, with 4 bases lying between them. The CDR3 has 12 residues. The CDR3 loop reads CASSLAVNEQFF. The CDR3 DNA reads as TGTGCCAGCAGCTTGGCTGTCAATGAGCAGTTCTTC.

Concerning this clone itself: A junction boundary mismatches the germline segment, possibly from a read error. The CDR3 region is CASSDGANYGYTF. For the CDR3, the DNA is TGTGCAAGCAGTGATGGAGCTAACTATGGCTACACCTTC. V gene TRBV6-1 combines with J gene TRBJ1-2; D is unresolved. This CDR3 has 13 amino acids. Germline lookup yields CDR1 MNHNS and CDR2 SASEGT.

The chain couples TRBV28 to TRBJ2-7; TRBD2 agrees at 11 bases. Germline CDR1 reads MDHEN; CDR2 reads SYDVKM. This CDR3 region has 15 residues. V gave up 6 bases and J gave up 5 bases; unmatched junction bases: 9. The CDR3 nucleotides read TGTGCCAGCAGCCAACCGGGACTAGCGGCCCACGAGCAGTACTTC. It yields the protein CASSQPGLAAHEQYF.

This clone was observed a single time. This chain uses TRBV7-9 with TRBJ1-2; no firm D call. From germline, CDR1 is SEHNR and CDR2 FQNEAQ (reference sequence). Trimming pared 3 bases from V and 2 bases from J, leaving 13 bases between. There are 15 residues in the CDR3. The CDR3 here is CASSFDPGANYGYTF. The CDR3 nucleotides are TGTGCCAGCAGCTTTGATCCCGGTGCCAACTATGGCTACACCTTC.

The CDR3: CASSLQSPTSGNTIYF. Here the CDR3 DNA reads TGTGCCAGCAGTTTACAATCCCCTACCTCTGGAAACACCATATATTTT. This sequence joins TRBV27 and TRBJ1-3; D is unclear. Per germline, CDR1 MNHEY and CDR2 SMNVEV (reference sequence). The germline V and J ends were trimmed by 2 bases and 0 bases, with 11 bases remaining between them. The CDR3 contains 16 residues.

Worth noting for this clone: The junction and the germline gene differ at one end; a read error may be behind it. This chain connects TRBV6-5 to TRBJ2-3, with 8 bases that match TRBD2. The CDR3 runs 14 residues. Germline CDR1 and CDR2: MNHEY and SVGAGI. CDR3 protein: CTSSYSGREVPQYF. The CDR3 coding sequence is TGTACCAGCAGTTACTCGGGGCGGGAGGTCCCGCAGTATTTT.

The count of this clone is one. The chain has TRBV4-3 and TRBJ1-1; a possible D gene is TRBD1 (5 bases). V gave up 3 bases and J gave up 2 bases, with 19 bases separating them. There are 17 residues in the CDR3. Germline loops: CDR1 LGHNA, CDR2 YSLEER. CDR3 residues: CASSHLYQRQGNTEAFF. The CDR3 DNA follows: TGCGCCAGCAGCCACCTGTACCAACGTCAGGGAAACACTGAAGCTTTCTTT.

This clone has more than one count but fewer than ten. V gene TRBV6-5 combines with J gene TRBJ2-3; 8 bases fit TRBD2. The CDR3 has 15 amino acids. Germline assignment: CDR1 MNHEY and CDR2 SVGAGI. V trimming: 6 bases; J trimming: 3 bases; junction bases outside the gene matches: 8. In DNA, the CDR3 is TGTGCCAGCAGCCGCGGGAGGCCCCCGACAGATACGCAGTATTTT. Amino acid sequence: CASSRGRPPTDTQYF.

This clone was counted only a few times. The chain links TRBV7-2 to TRBJ1-2; TRBD1 is a possible D gene (5 bases). The V gene lost 1 base and the J gene lost 1 base, with 7 bases spanning the gap. There are 14 residues in the CDR3. Germline V gene lookup returns CDR1 SGHTA and CDR2 FQGNSA. CDR3 in amino acids: CASSLDGHNYGYTF. The CDR3 region has the DNA TGTGCCAGCAGCTTAGATGGACATAACTATGGCTACACCTTC.

The chain joins TRBV18 to TRBJ1-1; D not certain. CDR3 length: 12 residues. CDR1 and CDR2 from the germline V gene are KGHSH and LQKENI. Deletions cut 3 bases from V and 8 bases from J, with 10 bases between. CDR3 region: CASSPEGGEAFF. Written as DNA, the CDR3 is TGTGCCAGCTCACCGGAGGGCGGGGAAGCTTTCTTT.

The table lists this clone with a count of one. This chain uses TRBV2 with TRBJ2-1; D is perhaps TRBD1 (5 bases). The CDR3 is 14 amino acids. Germline assignment: CDR1 SNHLY and CDR2 FYNNEI. With 3 bases removed from V and 0 bases from J, the gap between germline ends came to 6 bases. CDR3 residues: CASSDGASYNEQFF. The CDR3 region has the DNA TGTGCCAGCAGTGATGGGGCCTCCTACAATGAGCAGTTCTTC.

The chain couples TRBV5-1 to TRBJ2-3; 9 positions agree with TRBD2. V was clipped by 0 bases and J by 2 bases; unmatched bases: 4. This CDR3 is 16 amino acids long. Germline-derived CDR1 and CDR2 are SGHRS and YFSETQ. The CDR3 loop reads CASSLALAGPTDTQYF. DNA for the CDR3: TGCGCCAGCAGCTTGGCCCTAGCGGGGCCCACAGATACGCAGTATTTT.

The chain employs TRBV25-1 and TRBJ1-1; D perhaps matches TRBD1 (6 bases). The germline V and J ends were trimmed by 6 bases and 5 bases, with 19 bases remaining between them. The CDR3 spans 15 residues. CDR1 is MGHDK, CDR2 SYGVNS, per germline. The chain's CDR3 is CASRRGGRGGTEAFF. CDR3 nucleotides: TGTGCCAGCAGGCGCGGGGGCAGAGGGGGAACTGAAGCTTTCTTT.

The chain is built from TRBV9 and TRBJ2-7, with 10 bases identical to TRBD1. This CDR3 is built from 15 residues. Germline-derived CDR1 and CDR2 are SGDLS and YYNGEE. After removal of 3 bases from V and 6 bases from J, the junction contained 9 bases not matched to a gene. The DNA of the CDR3 is TGTGCCAGCAGCGCCCCCGCGACAGGGGGCCTCGAGCAGTACTTC. This translates into CASSAPATGGLEQYF.

This clone was counted only a few times. The gene calls are TRBV5-1 and TRBJ2-1; D unclear. In germline, CDR1 is SGHRS, CDR2 YFSETQ. V lost 4 bases to trimming and J lost 9 bases, with 8 bases between them. The CDR3 has 11 residues. The CDR3 nucleotides read TGCGCCAGCAGCAGTCGGAGTGAGCAGTTCTTC. Amino acids: CASSSRSEQFF.

This chain uses TRBV11-2 with TRBJ1-1; no definite D call. The germline V gene has CDR1 SGHAT and CDR2 FQNNGV. The germline V and J ends were trimmed by 3 bases and 1 base, with 12 bases remaining between them. This CDR3 contains 15 residues. The CDR3 nucleotides are TGTGCCAGCAGCTTCACCAGCGGATGGAACACTGAAGCTTTCTTT. Translated, it gives CASSFTSGWNTEAFF. The variable domain in full, with the rest retrieved from reference TRBV11-2 and TRBJ1-1, is EAGVAQSPRYKIIEKRQSVAFWCNPISGHATLYWYQQILGQGPKLLIQFQNNGVVDDSQLPKDRFSAERLKGVDSTLKIQPAKLEDSAVYLCASSFTSGWNTEAFFGQGTRLTVV.

The chain links TRBV4-1 to TRBJ2-1; 7 bases map to TRBD1. The CDR3 has 13 amino acids. Germline lookup yields CDR1 MGHRA and CDR2 YSYEKL. V shed 6 bases and J 5 bases; nucleotides not matched to a gene: 4. This CDR3 is CASSPTGHNEQFF. In DNA, the CDR3 is TGCGCCAGCAGTCCGACAGGGCACAATGAGCAGTTCTTC.